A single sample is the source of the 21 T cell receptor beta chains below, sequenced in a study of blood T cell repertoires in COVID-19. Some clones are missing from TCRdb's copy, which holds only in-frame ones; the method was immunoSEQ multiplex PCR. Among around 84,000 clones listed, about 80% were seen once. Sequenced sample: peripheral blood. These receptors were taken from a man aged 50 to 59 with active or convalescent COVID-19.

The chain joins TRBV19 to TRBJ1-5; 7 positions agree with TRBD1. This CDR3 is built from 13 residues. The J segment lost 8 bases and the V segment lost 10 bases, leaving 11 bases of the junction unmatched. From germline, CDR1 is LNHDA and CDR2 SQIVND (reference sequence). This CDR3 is CATTPGGTEPQHF. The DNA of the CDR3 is TGTGCCACCACACCAGGGGGTACGGAGCCCCAGCATTTT.

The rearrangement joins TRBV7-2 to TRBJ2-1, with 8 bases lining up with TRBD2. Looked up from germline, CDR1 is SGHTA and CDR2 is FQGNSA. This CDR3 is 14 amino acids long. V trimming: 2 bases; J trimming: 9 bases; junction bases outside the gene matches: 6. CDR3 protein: CASSLRTSSGEQFF. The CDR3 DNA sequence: TGTGCCAGCAGCTTACGGACTAGCTCAGGTGAGCAGTTCTTC. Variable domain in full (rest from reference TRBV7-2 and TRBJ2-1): GAGVSQSPSNKVTEKGKDVELRCDPISGHTALYWYRQSLGQGLEFLIYFQGNSAPDKSGLPSDRFSAERTGGSVSTLTIQRTQQEDSAVYLCASSLRTSSGEQFFGPGTRLTVL.

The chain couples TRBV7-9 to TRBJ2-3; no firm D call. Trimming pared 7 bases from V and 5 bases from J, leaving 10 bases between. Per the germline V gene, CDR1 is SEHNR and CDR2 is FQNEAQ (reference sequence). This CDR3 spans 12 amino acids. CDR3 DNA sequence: TGTGCCAGCATTCCTACGGGAGATACGCAGTATTTT. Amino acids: CASIPTGDTQYF.

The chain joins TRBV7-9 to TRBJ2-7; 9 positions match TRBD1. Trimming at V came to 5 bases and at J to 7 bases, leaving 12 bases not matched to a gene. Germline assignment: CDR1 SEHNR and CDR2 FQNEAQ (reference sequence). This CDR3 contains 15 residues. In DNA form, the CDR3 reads TGTGCCAGCAGCGGACGGACAGGGGCCCATTGGGAGCAGTACTTC. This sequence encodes CASSGRTGAHWEQYF.

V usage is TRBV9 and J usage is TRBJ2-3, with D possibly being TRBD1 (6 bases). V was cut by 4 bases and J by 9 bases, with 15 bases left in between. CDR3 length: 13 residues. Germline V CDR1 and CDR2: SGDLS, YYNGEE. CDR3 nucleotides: TGTGCCAGCAGCATGGATACAGGGTTGACGCAGTATTTT. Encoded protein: CASSMDTGLTQYF.

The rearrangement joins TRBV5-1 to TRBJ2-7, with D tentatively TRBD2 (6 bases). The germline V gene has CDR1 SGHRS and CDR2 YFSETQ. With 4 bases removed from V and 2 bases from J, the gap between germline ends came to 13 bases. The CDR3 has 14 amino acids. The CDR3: CASSGGLTPYEQYF. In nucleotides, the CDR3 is TGCGCCAGCAGCGGGGGACTCACCCCCTACGAGCAGTACTTC.

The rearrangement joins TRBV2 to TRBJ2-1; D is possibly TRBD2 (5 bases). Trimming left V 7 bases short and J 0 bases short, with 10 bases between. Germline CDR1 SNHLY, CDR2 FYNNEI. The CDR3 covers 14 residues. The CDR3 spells CASNPGISYNEQFF. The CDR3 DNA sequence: TGTGCCAGCAACCCGGGAATCTCCTACAATGAGCAGTTCTTC.

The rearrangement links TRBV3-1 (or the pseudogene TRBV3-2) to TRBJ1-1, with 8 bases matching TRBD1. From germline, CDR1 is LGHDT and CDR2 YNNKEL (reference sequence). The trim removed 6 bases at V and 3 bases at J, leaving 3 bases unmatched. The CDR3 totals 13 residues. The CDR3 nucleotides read TGTGCCAGCAGGCAACAGGGGGACACTGAAGCTTTCTTT. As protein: CASRQQGDTEAFF.

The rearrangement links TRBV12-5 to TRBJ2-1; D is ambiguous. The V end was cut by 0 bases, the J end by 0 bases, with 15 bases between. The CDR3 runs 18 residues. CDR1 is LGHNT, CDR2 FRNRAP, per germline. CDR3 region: CASGLVLRSPSSYNEQFF. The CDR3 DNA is TGTGCTAGTGGTTTGGTCCTGAGGTCCCCGAGCTCCTACAATGAGCAGTTCTTC.

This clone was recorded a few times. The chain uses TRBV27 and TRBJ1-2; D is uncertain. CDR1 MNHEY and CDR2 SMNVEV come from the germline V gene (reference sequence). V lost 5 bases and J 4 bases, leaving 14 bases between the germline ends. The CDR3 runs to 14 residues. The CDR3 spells CASSTNGEIYGYTF. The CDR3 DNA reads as TGTGCCAGCAGTACAAACGGGGAGATCTATGGCTACACCTTC.

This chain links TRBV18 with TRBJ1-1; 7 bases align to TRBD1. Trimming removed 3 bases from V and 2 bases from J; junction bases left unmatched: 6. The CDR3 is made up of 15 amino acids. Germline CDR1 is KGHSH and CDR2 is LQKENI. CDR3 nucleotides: TGTGCCAGCTCACCCCTGACAGGGATAAACACTGAAGCTTTCTTT. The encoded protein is CASSPLTGINTEAFF.

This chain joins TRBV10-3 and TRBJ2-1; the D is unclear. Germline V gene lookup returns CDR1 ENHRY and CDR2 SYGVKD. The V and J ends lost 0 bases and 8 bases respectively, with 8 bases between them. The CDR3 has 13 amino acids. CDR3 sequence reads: CAISESEAYEQFF. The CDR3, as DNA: TGTGCCATCAGTGAGTCCGAGGCGTATGAGCAGTTCTTC.

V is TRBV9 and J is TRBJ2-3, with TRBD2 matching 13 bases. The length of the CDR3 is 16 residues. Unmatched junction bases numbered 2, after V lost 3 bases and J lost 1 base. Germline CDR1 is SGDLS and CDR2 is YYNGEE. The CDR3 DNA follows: TGTGCCAGCAGCGGACTAGCGGGGGGCCGCACAGATACGCAGTATTTT. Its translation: CASSGLAGGRTDTQYF.

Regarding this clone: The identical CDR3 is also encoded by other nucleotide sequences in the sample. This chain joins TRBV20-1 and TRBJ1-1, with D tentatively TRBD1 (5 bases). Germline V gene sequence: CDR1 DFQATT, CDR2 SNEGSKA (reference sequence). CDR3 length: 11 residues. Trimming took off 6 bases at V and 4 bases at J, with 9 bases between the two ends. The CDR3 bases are TGCAGTGCGCCGGACACCACTGAAGCTTTCTTT. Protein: CSAPDTTEAFF.

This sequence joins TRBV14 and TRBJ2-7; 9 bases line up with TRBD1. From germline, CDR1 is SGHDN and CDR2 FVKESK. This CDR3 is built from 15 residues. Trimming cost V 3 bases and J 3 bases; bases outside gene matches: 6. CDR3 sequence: CASSHGVTGGYEQYF. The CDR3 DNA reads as TGTGCCAGCAGCCACGGGGTGACAGGGGGCTACGAGCAGTACTTC. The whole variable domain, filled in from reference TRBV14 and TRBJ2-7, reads EAGVTQFPSHSVIEKGQTVTLRCDPISGHDNLYWYRRVMGKEIKFLLHFVKESKQDESGMPNNRFLAERTGGTYSTLKVQPAELEDSGVYFCASSHGVTGGYEQYFGPGTRLTVT.

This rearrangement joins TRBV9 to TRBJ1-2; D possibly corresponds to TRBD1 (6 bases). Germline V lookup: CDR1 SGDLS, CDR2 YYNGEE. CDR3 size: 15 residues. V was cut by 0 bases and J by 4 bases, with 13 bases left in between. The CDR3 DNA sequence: TGTGCCAGCAGCGTAGACCCGGGGGGCGCCTATGGCTACACCTTC. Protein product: CASSVDPGGAYGYTF.

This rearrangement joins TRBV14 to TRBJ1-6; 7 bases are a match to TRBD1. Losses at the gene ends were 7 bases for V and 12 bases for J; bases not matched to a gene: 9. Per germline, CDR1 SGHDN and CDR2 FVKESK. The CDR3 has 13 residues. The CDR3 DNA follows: TGTGCCAGCACACCGGACAGGTCGCTACCCCTCCACTTT. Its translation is CASTPDRSLPLHF.

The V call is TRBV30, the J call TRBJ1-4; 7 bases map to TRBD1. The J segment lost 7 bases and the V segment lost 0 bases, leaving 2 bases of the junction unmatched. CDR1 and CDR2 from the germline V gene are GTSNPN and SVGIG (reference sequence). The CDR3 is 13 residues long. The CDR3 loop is CAWSVQGSEKLFF. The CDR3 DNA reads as TGTGCCTGGAGTGTACAGGGGAGTGAAAAACTGTTTTTT.

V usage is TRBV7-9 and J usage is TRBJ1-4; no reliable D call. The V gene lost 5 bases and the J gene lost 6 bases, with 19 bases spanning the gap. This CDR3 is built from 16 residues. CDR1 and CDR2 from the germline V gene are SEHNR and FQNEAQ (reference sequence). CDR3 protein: CASSLPWRVSDEKLFF. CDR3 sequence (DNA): TGTGCCAGCAGCCTCCCATGGCGGGTCTCAGATGAAAAACTGTTTTTT.

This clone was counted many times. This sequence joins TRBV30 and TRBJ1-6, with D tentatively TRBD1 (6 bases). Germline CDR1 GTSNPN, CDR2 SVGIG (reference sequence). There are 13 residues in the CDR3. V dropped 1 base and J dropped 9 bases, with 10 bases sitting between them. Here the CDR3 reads CAWSDREGSPLHF. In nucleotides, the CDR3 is TGTGCCTGGAGTGACAGGGAAGGTTCACCCCTCCACTTT.

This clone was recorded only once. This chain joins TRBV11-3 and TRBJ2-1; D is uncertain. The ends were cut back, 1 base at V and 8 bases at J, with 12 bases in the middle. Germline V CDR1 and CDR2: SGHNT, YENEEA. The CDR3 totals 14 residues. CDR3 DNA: TGTGCCAGCAGCTTAGTTTCGTCTTCCCATGAGCAGTTCTTC. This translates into CASSLVSSSHEQFF.